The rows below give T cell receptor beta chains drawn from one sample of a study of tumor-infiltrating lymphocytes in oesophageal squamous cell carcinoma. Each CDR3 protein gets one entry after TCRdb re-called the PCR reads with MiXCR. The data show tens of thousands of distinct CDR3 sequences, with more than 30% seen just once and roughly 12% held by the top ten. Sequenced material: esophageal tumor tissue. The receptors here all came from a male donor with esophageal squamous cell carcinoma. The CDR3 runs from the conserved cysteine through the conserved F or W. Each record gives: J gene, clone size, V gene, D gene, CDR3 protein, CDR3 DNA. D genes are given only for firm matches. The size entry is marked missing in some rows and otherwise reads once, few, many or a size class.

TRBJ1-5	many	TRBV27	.	CASSFTLGQPQHF	TGTGCCAGCAGTTTTACCCTCGGACAGCCCCAGCATTTT
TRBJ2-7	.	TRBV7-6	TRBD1	CASSLDRVYEQYF	TGTGCCAGCAGCCTGGACAGGGTGTACGAGCAGTACTTC
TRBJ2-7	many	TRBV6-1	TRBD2	CASSTLAGDRYEQYF	TGTGCCAGCAGTACTCTAGCGGGAGATCGTTACGAGCAGTACTTC
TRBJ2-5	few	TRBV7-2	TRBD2	CASSLSGRWETQYF	TGTGCCAGCAGCCTTAGCGGGAGATGGGAGACCCAGTACTTC
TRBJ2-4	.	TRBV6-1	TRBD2	CASSEGRGSYNEQYF	TGTGCCAGCAGTGAAGGGCGGGGGTCCTACAATGAGCAGTACTTC
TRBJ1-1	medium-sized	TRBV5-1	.	CASSLAGALTEAFF	TGCGCCAGCAGCTTGGCGGGGGCGCTCACTGAAGCTTTCTTT
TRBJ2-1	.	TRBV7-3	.	CASSFGGGTYNEQFF	TGTGCCAGCAGCTTCGGTGGGGGAACCTACAATGAGCAGTTCTTC
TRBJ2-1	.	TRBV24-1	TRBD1	CATSDLTGGLHEQFF	TGTGCCACCAGTGATTTGACAGGGGGATTGCATGAGCAGTTCTTC
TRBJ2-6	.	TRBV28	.	CASSYYSGANVLTF	TGTGCCAGCAGTTACTACTCTGGGGCCAACGTCCTGACTTTC
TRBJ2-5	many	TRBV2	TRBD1	CASSGGQGARETQYF	TGTGCCAGCAGTGGGGGACAGGGGGCGCGAGAGACCCAGTACTTC
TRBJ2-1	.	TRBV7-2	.	CASSPYRGVEQFF	TGTGCCAGCAGCCCGTACAGAGGAGTCGAGCAGTTCTTC
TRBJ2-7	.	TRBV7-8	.	CASSLGGAAHEQYF	TGTGCCAGCAGCCTAGGGGGTGCGGCCCACGAGCAGTACTTC
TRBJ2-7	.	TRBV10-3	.	CAISERSYEQYF	TGTGCCATCAGTGAGCGTTCATACGAGCAGTACTTC
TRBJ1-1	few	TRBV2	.	CASSGQPNTEAFF	TGTGCCAGCAGTGGACAGCCGAACACTGAAGCTTTCTTT
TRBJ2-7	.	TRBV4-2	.	CASSQAAGSLSYEQYF	TGTGCCAGCAGCCAAGCGGCCGGGAGCCTCTCCTACGAGCAGTACTTC
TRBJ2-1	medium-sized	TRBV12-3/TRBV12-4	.	CASIQEGGSNEQFF	TGTGCCAGCATCCAGGAGGGAGGATCGAATGAGCAGTTCTTC
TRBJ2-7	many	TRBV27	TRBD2	CASSLLAGGSYEQYF	TGTGCCAGCAGTTTATTGGCGGGGGGATCCTACGAGCAGTACTTC
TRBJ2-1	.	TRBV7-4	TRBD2	CASSFLAGAYNEQFF	TGTGCCAGCAGCTTCCTAGCGGGAGCCTACAATGAGCAGTTCTTC
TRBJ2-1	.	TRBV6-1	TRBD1	CASTTGHNEQFF	TGTGCCAGCACGACAGGGCACAATGAGCAGTTCTTC
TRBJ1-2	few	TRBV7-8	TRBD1	CASSPLTGVNYGYTF	TGTGCCAGCAGCCCCCTAACAGGGGTTAACTATGGCTACACCTTC